Shown below are 5 T cell receptor beta chains from a single sample sequenced in a study of shared T cell receptors in the human thymus. The protocol was immunoSEQ multiplex PCR, while the TCRdb copy is restricted to in-frame clones and leaves out a portion. The sample holds about 710,000 clones; more than 70% are singletons and the top ten take roughly 0.0089%. This sample was also put to use in a study of human thymus T cells.

Sequencing was done on a sample of thymocytes. Source of these receptors: a boy in the first two years of life with a congenital heart defect.

This rearrangement joins TRBV4-1 to TRBJ2-5, with 12 positions matching TRBD2. The V gene's germline CDR1 is MGHRA and CDR2 YSYEKL. CDR3 length: 16 residues. V lost 2 bases, J lost 2 bases, and 3 bases stayed unmatched. The CDR3 protein is CASSQPGLAGQETQYF. CDR3 nucleotides: TGCGCCAGCAGCCAACCGGGACTAGCGGGTCAAGAGACCCAGTACTTC.

This clone was picked up one time. This chain links TRBV28 with TRBJ1-4; 8 nucleotides match TRBD1. The V gene end was trimmed by 8 bases and the J gene end by 7 bases; junction bases not matched to a gene: 9. CDR3 length equals 14 residues. The germline CDR1 and CDR2 sequences are MDHEN and SYDVKM. For the CDR3, the DNA is TGTGCCAGCCGTTATACAGGGGGTGGTGAAAAACTGTTTTTT. This codes for CASRYTGGGEKLFF.

This clone has only a few counts. The DNA of the CDR3 is TGTGCCAGCAGCCTAATACAGGGGGACACCGGGGAGCTGTTTTTT. As protein: CASSLIQGDTGELFF. V is TRBV14 and J is TRBJ2-2, with 8 bases matching TRBD1. The V gene's germline CDR1 is SGHDN and CDR2 FVKESK. Trimming removed 4 bases from V and 3 bases from J; junction bases left unmatched: 4. This CDR3 comprises 15 residues.

The chain recombines TRBV30 with TRBJ2-7; D may be TRBD1 (5 bases). CDR1 is GTSNPN and CDR2 is SVGIG in the germline V gene (reference sequence). The V end lost 3 bases, the J end lost 2 bases, and 8 bases lay between the germline ends. The CDR3 is 12 amino acids. The CDR3 bases are TGTGCCTGGAGCAGGGTCCCCTACGAGCAGTACTTC. Amino acids: CAWSRVPYEQYF. The variable domain in full, with the rest retrieved from reference TRBV30 and TRBJ2-7, is SQTIHQWPATLVQPVGSPLSLECTVEGTSNPNLYWYRQAAGRGLQLLFYSVGIGQISSEVPQNLSASRPQDRQFILSSKKLLLSDSGFYLCAWSRVPYEQYFGPGTRLTVT.

The chain joins TRBV28 to TRBJ1-2; TRBD1 matches at 9 bases. This CDR3 has 16 amino acids. Germline V CDR1 and CDR2: MDHEN, SYDVKM. J was trimmed by 0 bases and V by 6 bases; bases with no gene match: 8. CDR3 coding DNA: TGTGCCAGCAGGGGCAGGGGACAGGGCCCTAACTATGGCTACACCTTC. Residues: CASRGRGQGPNYGYTF.